A single sample is the source of the 23 T cell receptor beta chains below, sequenced in a study of cytomegalovirus exposure and HLA in healthy donors. Vbeta (60) and Jbeta (13) primers were used in the PCR. Sequenced by immunoSEQ multiplex PCR; TCRdb stores in-frame clones only, minus some. The table has 150,000 to 200,000 clones, about nine tenths seen once. The sequencing input was PBMCs. Receptors were obtained from a boy younger than 10 in good health and CMV-seronegative.

This chain links TRBV6-1 with TRBJ1-1, with D unresolved. CDR3 size: 14 residues. Looked up from germline, CDR1 is MNHNS and CDR2 is SASEGT. The germline V and J ends were trimmed by 2 bases and 2 bases, with 9 bases remaining between them. CDR3 region: CASSEKHLNTEAFF. The CDR3 nucleotides read TGTGCCAGCAGTGAAAAACACCTCAACACTGAAGCTTTCTTT.

This clone appeared once. The chain links TRBV14 to TRBJ1-2; perhaps TRBD1 as D (5 bases). In germline, CDR1 is SGHDN, CDR2 FVKESK. Trimming took 1 base from V and 4 from J, leaving 10 bases between them. The CDR3 is 14 amino acids. The CDR3 DNA reads TGTGCCAGCAGCCAAGCGGGGGGGGTCTATGGCTACACCTTC. Translated, it gives CASSQAGGVYGYTF.

The genes are TRBV5-6 and TRBJ2-3, with D possibly matching TRBD2 (5 bases). This CDR3 is built from 15 residues. With 2 bases removed from V and 4 bases from J, the gap between germline ends came to 14 bases. The germline gives CDR1 SGHDT, CDR2 YYEEEE. The CDR3 DNA follows: TGTGCCAGCAGCTTCCGAGGGAGCGGCCCAGATACGCAGTATTTT. It translates to CASSFRGSGPDTQYF. The full variable domain, rest sourced from reference TRBV5-6 and TRBJ2-3, is DAGVTQSPTHLIKTRGQQVTLRCSPKSGHDTVSWYQQALGQGPQFIFQYYEEEERQRGNFPDRFSGHQFPNYSSELNVNALLLGDSALYLCASSFRGSGPDTQYFGPGTRLTVL.

This clone was seen only once. This sequence joins TRBV6-5 and TRBJ1-1, with 7 nucleotides matching TRBD1. With V trimmed by 7 bases and J by 7 bases, 9 bases remained unmatched. Germline V lookup: CDR1 MNHEY, CDR2 SVGAGI. CDR3 size: 13 residues. Here the CDR3 reads CASTDRVSSEAFF. The CDR3 DNA follows: TGTGCCAGCACAGACAGGGTTTCTAGTGAAGCTTTCTTT.

This clone was seen more than once but under ten times. The rearrangement joins TRBV28 to TRBJ2-7; tentatively, D is TRBD2 (5 bases). Trimming stripped 6 bases from V and 3 bases from J, with 9 bases between. The germline CDR1 and CDR2 sequences are MDHEN and SYDVKM. The CDR3 runs to 12 residues. The CDR3 bases are TGTGCCAGCAGCCGAGGGATCTACGAGCAGTACTTC. Its protein product is CASSRGIYEQYF. The variable domain in full, with the rest retrieved from reference TRBV28 and TRBJ2-7, is DVKVTQSSRYLVKRTGEKVFLECVQDMDHENMFWYRQDPGLGLRLIYFSYDVKMKEKGDIPEGYSVSREKKERFSLILESASTNQTSMYLCASSRGIYEQYFGPGTRLTVT.

The chain has TRBV27 and TRBJ1-6; 9 bases line up with TRBD1. This CDR3 has 16 amino acids. The germline V gene encodes CDR1 MNHEY and CDR2 SMNVEV (reference sequence). V shed 5 bases and J 12 bases; nucleotides not matched to a gene: 14. The CDR3, as DNA: TGTGCCAGCAGTCGACAACGGACAGGGGAGGCCGTACCCCTCCACTTT. As protein: CASSRQRTGEAVPLHF.

This chain uses TRBV10-2 with TRBJ1-5; the match to TRBD1 covers 9 bases. CDR3 length: 14 residues. In germline, CDR1 is WSHSY, CDR2 SAAADI. J gave up 5 bases and V 6 bases, and 5 bases lay outside the gene matches. This chain's CDR3 is CASSDRGVDQPQHF. Here the CDR3 DNA reads TGCGCCAGCAGCGACAGGGGGGTGGATCAGCCCCAGCATTTT.

V usage is TRBV15 and J usage is TRBJ1-2, with D possibly TRBD1 on 5 matching bases. The germline gives CDR1 LNHNV, CDR2 YYDKDF (reference sequence). The CDR3 runs 14 residues. The V and J ends lost 0 bases and 4 bases respectively, with 9 bases between them. The CDR3 DNA is TGTGCCACCAGCAGAGAGGAGGGGTCCTATGGCTACACCTTC. As protein: CATSREEGSYGYTF.

This clone turned up a few times. This chain connects TRBV4-2 to TRBJ1-1; D perhaps matches TRBD1 (5 bases). This CDR3 has 15 amino acids. CDR1 is LGHNA and CDR2 is YNFKEQ in the germline V gene. Trimming removed 0 bases from V and 7 bases from J, with 15 bases in between. This chain's CDR3 is CASSQDKQAFFEAFF. The CDR3 bases are TGTGCCAGCAGCCAAGATAAACAGGCCTTTTTTGAAGCTTTCTTT.

The rearrangement uses TRBV4-1 and TRBJ2-3; D perhaps matches TRBD2 (5 bases). Trimming pared 1 base from V and 4 bases from J, leaving 9 bases between. The CDR3 is 14 amino acids. Germline CDR1 reads MGHRA; CDR2 reads YSYEKL. The CDR3 sequence is CASSQGRGADTQYF. DNA of the CDR3: TGCGCCAGCAGCCAAGGTCGGGGAGCAGATACGCAGTATTTT.

This clone was seen once. V and J are TRBV27 and TRBJ1-2, with a possible D match to TRBD1 (5 bases). Deletions cut 2 bases from V and 3 bases from J, with 7 bases between. The CDR3 loop spans 13 amino acids. Per germline, CDR1 MNHEY and CDR2 SMNVEV (reference sequence). CDR3 sequence (DNA): TGTGCCAGCAGTTTAAAGACAGACTATGGCTACACCTTC. Translation gives CASSLKTDYGYTF.

The chain uses TRBV7-3 and TRBJ1-6, with D perhaps matching TRBD1 (5 bases). In germline, CDR1 is SGHTA, CDR2 FQGTGA. There are 17 residues in the CDR3. The V and J ends lost 5 bases and 0 bases respectively, with 14 bases between them. CDR3 coding DNA: TGTGCCAGCAGCCCTCTGCCTAGGGGCTCCTATAATTCACCCCTCCACTTT. Its protein is CASSPLPRGSYNSPLHF.

The chain has TRBV30 and TRBJ2-7, with D perhaps matching TRBD1 (5 bases). This CDR3 region has 13 residues. V lost 4 bases to trimming and J lost 4 bases, with 14 bases between them. Germline V gene sequence: CDR1 GTSNPN, CDR2 SVGIG (reference sequence). This chain's CDR3 is CAWTKAGFYEQYF. CDR3 sequence (DNA): TGTGCCTGGACGAAGGCAGGGTTTTACGAGCAGTACTTC.

The chain carries TRBV30 and TRBJ2-7; 9 bases are shared with TRBD1. Germline V gene data show CDR1 as GTSNPN and CDR2 as SVGIG (reference sequence). This CDR3 spans 19 amino acids. Trimming removed 0 bases from V and 3 bases from J; junction bases left unmatched: 18. The DNA of the CDR3 is TGTGCCTGGAGTGTCGGCCGGGACAGGGCGTTCCTCCAAATCTACGAGCAGTACTTC. The encoded protein is CAWSVGRDRAFLQIYEQYF.

The V and J genes are TRBV12-5 and TRBJ1-1, with 8 positions matching TRBD1. V was pared by 1 base and J by 7 bases, with 11 bases of the junction left unmatched. Germline loops: CDR1 LGHNT, CDR2 FRNRAP. The CDR3 loop spans 16 amino acids. The CDR3 is CASGLGRRTGPGEAFF. CDR3 in DNA: TGTGCTAGTGGTTTGGGACGTCGGACAGGGCCGGGTGAAGCTTTCTTT.

About this clone: One end of the junction varies from germline; a read error may be responsible. The chain is built from TRBV5-4 and TRBJ2-5; TRBD2 is a possible D gene (6 bases). The germline CDR1 and CDR2 sequences are SGHNT and YYREEE (reference sequence). The CDR3 spans 16 residues. The CDR3: CASSHGSTTAQGTQYF. The CDR3 DNA reads as TGTGCCAGCAGCCACGGGAGCACCACGGCTCAAGGGACCCAGTACTTC.

This chain joins TRBV19 and TRBJ1-6, with TRBD1 matching over 9 bases. J gave up 10 bases and V 0 bases, and 10 bases lay outside the gene matches. The CDR3 is 17 amino acids. Germline-derived CDR1 and CDR2 are LNHDA and SQIVND (reference sequence). The CDR3 loop reads CASSIDRTGGEKSPLHF. The DNA for the CDR3 is TGTGCCAGTAGTATAGATCGCACAGGGGGCGAAAAATCACCCCTCCACTTT.

In nucleotides, the CDR3 is TGTGCCAGTAGTCCAGGGTATTATTACGAGCAGTACTTC. Its protein product is CASSPGYYYEQYF. This chain links TRBV19 with TRBJ2-7, with a possible D match to TRBD1 (5 bases). This CDR3 comprises 13 residues. The V end was cut by 5 bases, the J end by 4 bases, with 12 bases between. Germline values: CDR1 LNHDA, CDR2 SQIVND (reference sequence).

The gene calls are TRBV5-4 and TRBJ2-1, with 8 nucleotides matching TRBD2. The junction had 6 bases not matched to a gene; V was cut back by 4 bases and J by 3 bases. Germline V gene data show CDR1 as SGHNT and CDR2 as YYREEE (reference sequence). This CDR3 contains 15 residues. The CDR3 nucleotides read TGTGCCAGCAGCGACGGGAGGGGGTTCTACAATGAGCAGTTCTTC. It specifies CASSDGRGFYNEQFF.

The chain has TRBV25-1 and TRBJ1-2; the D gene is possibly TRBD1 (6 bases). Germline V gene sequence: CDR1 MGHDK, CDR2 SYGVNS. Trimming removed 4 bases from V and 8 bases from J, with 17 bases in between. This CDR3 comprises 14 residues. CDR3 protein: CASSGIYRVWGYTF. The CDR3 nucleotides are TGTGCCAGCAGTGGGATTTACAGGGTCTGGGGCTACACCTTC.

The chain joins TRBV29-1 to TRBJ1-1; 7 nucleotides agree with TRBD1. The CDR3 has 12 residues. With V trimmed by 6 bases and J by 8 bases, 9 bases remained unmatched. Germline CDR1 reads SQVTM; CDR2 reads ANQGSEA. This CDR3 is CSVRPLGGEAFF. The CDR3 DNA reads as TGCAGCGTCCGACCGCTAGGGGGCGAAGCTTTCTTT.

The chain links TRBV6-1 to TRBJ1-1, with no clear D. Trimming pared 0 bases from V and 2 bases from J, leaving 10 bases between. There are 15 residues in the CDR3. The V gene's germline CDR1 is MNHNS and CDR2 SASEGT. The CDR3 DNA follows: TGTGCCAGCAGTGAAGCCGTTATGCGAAACACTGAAGCTTTCTTT. Its protein product is CASSEAVMRNTEAFF.

This rearrangement joins TRBV7-8 to TRBJ1-4, with D maybe TRBD1 (6 bases). Trimming stripped 5 bases from V and 7 bases from J, with 20 bases between. From germline, CDR1 is SGHVS and CDR2 FQNEAQ. The length of the CDR3 is 16 residues. Written as DNA, the CDR3 is TGTGCCAGCAGCCCAGCACGGACAGACTTAGGTGAAAAACTGTTTTTT. Translated: CASSPARTDLGEKLFF. The full variable domain, in which reference TRBV7-8 and TRBJ1-4 provide the parts outside the CDR3, is GAGVSQSPRYKVAKRGQDVALRCDPISGHVSLFWYQQALGQGPEFLTYFQNEAQLDKSGLPSDRFFAERPEGSVSTLKIQRTQQEDSAVYLCASSPARTDLGEKLFFGSGTQLSVL.